Following are 30 T cell receptor beta chains from one sample sequenced in a study of T cells in Graves' hyperthyroidism and ophthalmopathy. The CDR3 regions of TCR beta were amplified from RNA transcripts. A set of HTBI primers served as the primers for a first-round RT-PCR of the TCR CDR3. From the multiplex PCR reads, TCRdb called clonotypes with MiXCR, one entry per CDR3 protein. The top ten hold approximately 11% of the sample, which has 400,000 to 550,000 distinct CDR3 sequences, less than 25% seen once. The sequenced material came from blood. The source is a woman aged 25 to 39 with Graves' ophthalmopathy.

In its sample, this clonotype was seen many times. The CDR3 sequence: CASSTWGPYEQYF. The DNA of the CDR3 is TGTGCCAGCAGCACATGGGGACCCTACGAGCAGTACTTC. This rearrangement joins TRBV6-1 to TRBJ2-7; possibly TRBD1 or TRBD2 for D (5 bases each). Germline CDR1 reads MNHNS; CDR2 reads SASEGT. The CDR3 totals 13 residues. Trimming pared 6 bases from V and 2 bases from J, leaving 11 bases between.

This clonotype was recorded at least ten times. The chain employs TRBV5-1 and TRBJ1-1, with D perhaps TRBD1 (5 bases). This CDR3 is 13 amino acids long. V shed 2 bases and J shed 8 bases, with 13 bases lying between them. CDR1 is SGHRS and CDR2 is YFSETQ in the germline V gene. CDR3 region: CASSLPDSGEAFF. CDR3 DNA sequence: TGCGCCAGCAGCTTACCGGATTCAGGGGAAGCTTTCTTT. The full variable domain, rest sourced from reference TRBV5-1 and TRBJ1-1, is KAGVTQTPRYLIKTRGQQVTLSCSPISGHRSVSWYQQTPGQGLQFLFEYFSETQRNKGNFPGRFSGRQFSNSRSEMNVSTLELGDSALYLCASSLPDSGEAFFGQGTRLTVV.

This clonotype was seen a handful of times. Here the CDR3 DNA reads TGTGCCAGCAGTCTCTCGCGGAGAACGAACACCGGGGAGCTGTTTTTT. Translated: CASSLSRRTNTGELFF. The rearrangement links TRBV6-5 to TRBJ2-2; D is undetermined. The length of the CDR3 is 16 residues. Deletions cut 5 bases from V and 0 bases from J, with 13 bases between. Looked up from germline, CDR1 is MNHEY and CDR2 is SVGAGI.

This clonotype was picked up many times. The rearrangement uses TRBV11-2 and TRBJ2-2, with TRBD2 matching over 14 bases. Germline loops: CDR1 SGHAT, CDR2 FQNNGV. Germline trimming cut 4 bases from V and 5 bases from J; bases unmatched to any gene: 12. The length of the CDR3 is 19 residues. The CDR3 loop reads CASSSVGLAGGGITGELFF. The CDR3 DNA is TGTGCCAGCAGCTCAGTAGGACTAGCGGGGGGCGGAATTACCGGGGAGCTGTTTTTT.

This clonotype was counted between two and nine times. The CDR3 protein is CASSSSGYYGYTF. The CDR3 DNA follows: TGTGCCAGCAGCTCCTCCGGATACTATGGCTACACCTTC. This chain connects TRBV27 to TRBJ1-2, with D unresolved. Germline CDR1 MNHEY, CDR2 SMNVEV (reference sequence). This CDR3 spans 13 amino acids. With 6 bases removed from V and 3 bases from J, the gap between germline ends came to 11 bases.

This clonotype was detected a few times. CDR3 sequence: CSAMTGINSNQPQHF. The DNA for the CDR3 is TGCAGTGCCATGACAGGGATTAATAGCAATCAGCCCCAGCATTTT. V and J are TRBV20-1 and TRBJ1-5, with 7 bases lining up with TRBD1. CDR3 length: 15 amino acids. Per the germline V gene, CDR1 is DFQATT and CDR2 is SNEGSKA (reference sequence). V lost 6 bases and J lost 0; bases outside the gene matches: 8.

The chain carries TRBV20-1 and TRBJ2-5; 10 bases are a match to TRBD1. V shed 5 bases and J 5 bases; nucleotides not matched to a gene: 5. The CDR3 is made up of 13 amino acids. Germline loops: CDR1 DFQATT, CDR2 SNEGSKA (reference sequence). The CDR3 coding sequence is TGCAGTGCTCCCAGACAGGGGGCCGAGACCCAGTACTTC. It encodes CSAPRQGAETQYF.

The J gene is TRBJ2-7, the V gene TRBV19; tentatively, D is TRBD1 (6 bases). Germline lookup yields CDR1 LNHDA and CDR2 SQIVND (reference sequence). With 3 bases removed from V and 3 bases from J, the gap between germline ends came to 27 bases. There are 19 residues in the CDR3. The CDR3 nucleotides read TGTGCCAGTAGTATTCGGGCAACCGGGACAAGTTATTTTATCTACGAGCAGTACTTC. This encodes CASSIRATGTSYFIYEQYF.

This clonotype has a handful of counts. The chain links TRBV15 to TRBJ2-5, with 8 positions matching TRBD2. The CDR3 loop spans 14 amino acids. The ends lost 4 bases at V and 5 bases at J; junction bases unmatched: 6. Looked up from germline, CDR1 is LNHNV and CDR2 is YYDKDF (reference sequence). The CDR3 region has the DNA TGTGCCACCAGCACTTTAGCGGGACCGGAGACCCAGTACTTC. Translating gives CATSTLAGPETQYF.

This chain connects TRBV5-1 to TRBJ1-1; D ambiguous. The germline V and J ends were trimmed by 0 bases and 1 base, with 10 bases remaining between them. Germline CDR1 is SGHRS and CDR2 is YFSETQ. CDR3 length equals 15 residues. CDR3 nucleotide sequence: TGCGCCAGCAGCTTGGGGTTTGCACGGAACACTGAAGCTTTCTTT. Translation: CASSLGFARNTEAFF.

The CDR3 nucleotides are TGTGCCAGCTCACCTGGAGAGGGGGCTAGTCGTCAGCCCCAGCATTTT. It specifies CASSPGEGASRQPQHF. The chain recombines TRBV18 with TRBJ1-5, with 7 bases matching TRBD1. The length of the CDR3 is 16 residues. J was trimmed by 6 bases and V by 3 bases; bases with no gene match: 11. Germline assignment: CDR1 KGHSH and CDR2 LQKENI.

This chain connects TRBV11-2 to TRBJ2-5; 10 nucleotides line up with TRBD2. The CDR3 extends over 16 amino acids. CDR1 is SGHAT and CDR2 is FQNNGV in the germline V gene. The ends lost 0 bases at V and 5 bases at J; junction bases unmatched: 6. Here the CDR3 reads CASSLDALAGTETQYF. CDR3 DNA: TGTGCCAGCAGCTTAGACGCACTAGCGGGGACCGAGACCCAGTACTTC.

This clonotype was found many times. The V call is TRBV12-3 or TRBV12-4, the J call TRBJ1-1, with a weak D call TRBD1 (6 bases). This CDR3 region has 13 residues. With 11 bases removed from V and 4 bases from J, the gap between germline ends came to 17 bases. The CDR3 loop is CAGLRGAATEAFF. CDR3 coding DNA: TGTGCCGGCCTACGGGGGGCGGCCACTGAAGCTTTCTTT.

A note on this clonotype: The junction differs from germline at one of its ends, possibly a read error. V is TRBV24-1 and J is TRBJ1-1; D perhaps matches TRBD1 (5 bases). From germline, CDR1 is KGHDR and CDR2 SFDVKD. The CDR3 covers 14 residues. The CDR3 sequence is CATSDGVRATDAFF. The CDR3 bases are TGTGCCACCAGTGATGGGGTCAGGGCCACTGATGCTTTCTTT.

There are many counts of this clonotype. This sequence joins TRBV5-1 and TRBJ1-5, with 7 positions matching TRBD1. This CDR3 contains 17 residues. The V segment lost 4 bases and the J segment 2 bases; nucleotides outside the gene matches: 12. CDR1 is SGHRS, CDR2 YFSETQ, per germline. CDR3 DNA sequence: TGCGCCAGCAGCCCCGCCGCAGGGGGGAGCGGCAATCAGCCCCAGCATTTT. This codes for CASSPAAGGSGNQPQHF.

This clonotype was detected ten times or more. The chain joins TRBV24-1 to TRBJ1-5, with no clear D. This CDR3 spans 13 amino acids. Germline-derived CDR1 and CDR2 are KGHDR and SFDVKD. V lost 2 bases, J lost 7 bases, and 8 bases lay in between. The chain's CDR3 is CATSDSPWQPQHF. As DNA, the CDR3 is TGTGCCACCAGTGATTCCCCGTGGCAGCCCCAGCATTTT.

The table lists this clonotype with many counts. V and J are TRBV6-5 and TRBJ1-2, with 9 bases aligning to TRBD1. This CDR3 is 16 amino acids long. Trimming cost V 8 bases and J 5 bases; bases outside gene matches: 15. Germline V gene data show CDR1 as MNHEY and CDR2 as SVGAGI. CDR3 nucleotide sequence: TGTGCCAGCGATCGGACAGGGGATGGCGTAGGATATGGCTACACCTTC. Translating gives CASDRTGDGVGYGYTF.

This clonotype was seen at least ten times. This chain joins TRBV28 and TRBJ2-7, with D perhaps matching TRBD1 (6 bases). The germline V gene encodes CDR1 MDHEN and CDR2 SYDVKM. Trimming cost V 8 bases and J 3 bases, with 20 bases left between them. The CDR3 length is 15 residues. The CDR3 reads CASRQERDPYYEQYF. The DNA for the CDR3 is TGTGCCAGCCGACAGGAACGGGACCCATACTACGAGCAGTACTTC.

V is TRBV19 and J is TRBJ2-2; no firm D call. Germline V lookup: CDR1 LNHDA, CDR2 SQIVND (reference sequence). CDR3 length: 12 residues. Trimming shortened V by 7 bases and J by 3 bases, and 6 bases separated the two germline ends. CDR3 residues: CASTPDTGELFF. CDR3 sequence (DNA): TGTGCCAGTACCCCGGACACCGGGGAGCTGTTTTTT.

This clonotype was recorded at least ten times. The rearrangement joins TRBV28 to TRBJ1-5; D not certain. CDR1 is MDHEN and CDR2 is SYDVKM in the germline V gene. CDR3 length equals 14 residues. The germline V and J ends were trimmed by 5 bases and 6 bases, with 14 bases remaining between them. CDR3 protein: CASSLRDRIQPQHF. CDR3 sequence (DNA): TGTGCCAGCAGTCTCCGGGATCGAATTCAGCCCCAGCATTTT.

CDR3 protein: CASSFDDRATEAFF. For the CDR3, the DNA is TGTGCCAGCAGTTTTGACGACAGGGCCACTGAAGCTTTCTTT. V and J are TRBV12-3 or TRBV12-4 and TRBJ1-1; TRBD1 agrees at 7 bases. The CDR3 consists of 14 residues. Trimming cost V 3 bases and J 4 bases; bases outside gene matches: 5.

The rearrangement joins TRBV5-1 to TRBJ2-7; the D is unclear. Germline lookup yields CDR1 SGHRS and CDR2 YFSETQ. The CDR3 loop spans 14 amino acids. The germline V and J ends were trimmed by 3 bases and 1 base, with 11 bases remaining between them. CDR3 amino acids: CASSSAGRSYEQYF. The CDR3 nucleotides read TGCGCCAGCAGCTCCGCCGGACGATCCTACGAGCAGTACTTC.

This clonotype was found once. V and J are TRBV14 and TRBJ2-5, with D possibly matching TRBD1 (6 bases). This CDR3 has 13 amino acids. V was cut by 4 bases and J by 5 bases, with 11 bases left in between. Germline CDR1 SGHDN, CDR2 FVKESK. CDR3 DNA sequence: TGTGCCAGCAGCCGACAGGTTACGGAGACCCAGTACTTC. Translated, it gives CASSRQVTETQYF. Variable domain in full (rest from reference TRBV14 and TRBJ2-5): EAGVTQFPSHSVIEKGQTVTLRCDPISGHDNLYWYRRVMGKEIKFLLHFVKESKQDESGMPNNRFLAERTGGTYSTLKVQPAELEDSGVYFCASSRQVTETQYFGPGTRLLVL.

About this clonotype: A read error may account for a junction end that differs from germline. The V and J genes are TRBV7-7 and TRBJ2-2, with D possibly being TRBD2 (5 bases). From germline, CDR1 is SSHAT and CDR2 FNYEAQ (reference sequence). The CDR3 loop spans 13 amino acids. The CDR3 DNA follows: TGTGCTAGCAGATCAACTAGCACCGGGGAGCTGTTTTTT. It codes for CASRSTSTGELFF.

This clonotype was recorded many times. The chain links TRBV14 to TRBJ1-2, with TRBD1 as a possible D gene (6 bases). The CDR3 sequence is 16 residues long. The germline V gene has CDR1 SGHDN and CDR2 FVKESK. V was shortened by 0 bases and J by 4 bases, with 15 bases between the two germline ends. The CDR3 reads CASSQEGNRVSYGYTF. DNA for the CDR3: TGTGCCAGCAGCCAAGAAGGTAACAGGGTCTCCTATGGCTACACCTTC.

The table lists this clonotype with many counts. The chain uses TRBV12-3 or TRBV12-4 and TRBJ1-3; D perhaps matches TRBD1 (6 bases). This CDR3 contains 15 residues. V was pared by 0 bases and J by 4 bases, with 10 bases between. The CDR3 loop reads CASSLATGRGNTIYF. CDR3 in DNA: TGTGCCAGCAGTTTAGCAACAGGGAGGGGAAACACCATATATTTT.

This clonotype was seen a handful of times. The V and J genes are TRBV20-1 and TRBJ2-2; 11 bases align to TRBD2. Germline CDR1 is DFQATT and CDR2 is SNEGSKA (reference sequence). This CDR3 spans 18 amino acids. Unmatched junction bases numbered 9, after V lost 1 base and J lost 2 bases. The DNA for the CDR3 is TGCAGTGCTAGAGGGCTAGCGGGGGGCACGATAAACACCGGGGAGCTGTTTTTT. Protein sequence: CSARGLAGGTINTGELFF.

In this sample, this clonotype turned up many times. The chain uses TRBV6-2 or TRBV6-3 and TRBJ1-5, with D perhaps TRBD1 (6 bases). Trimming shortened V by 6 bases and J by 6 bases, and 18 bases separated the two germline ends. Germline V gene data show CDR1 as MNHEY and CDR2 as SVGEGT. This CDR3 contains 15 residues. CDR3 coding DNA: TGTGCCAGCAGCCATAAGCAGGACAGCGGTCAGCCCCAGCATTTT. This codes for CASSHKQDSGQPQHF.

At least ten counts were recorded for this clonotype. The chain carries TRBV28 and TRBJ1-5; the match to TRBD1 covers 8 bases. The CDR3 totals 14 residues. The ends lost 6 bases at V and 7 bases at J; junction bases unmatched: 8. CDR1 MDHEN and CDR2 SYDVKM come from the germline V gene. The CDR3 DNA is TGTGCCAGCAGCGGAGACAGGGGAGGGCAGCCCCAGCATTTT. As protein: CASSGDRGGQPQHF.

Ten or more counts support this clonotype. An end of the junction does not agree with germline; a read error may underlie this. CDR3 in DNA: TGTGCCAGCAGCTTAGCTGGGGCCGGCACTGAAGCTTTCTTT. Translation gives CASSLAGAGTEAFF. V gene TRBV5-1 combines with J gene TRBJ1-1; the D gene is possibly TRBD1 (5 bases). Germline V gene sequence: CDR1 SGHRS, CDR2 YFSETQ. The CDR3 runs to 14 residues.